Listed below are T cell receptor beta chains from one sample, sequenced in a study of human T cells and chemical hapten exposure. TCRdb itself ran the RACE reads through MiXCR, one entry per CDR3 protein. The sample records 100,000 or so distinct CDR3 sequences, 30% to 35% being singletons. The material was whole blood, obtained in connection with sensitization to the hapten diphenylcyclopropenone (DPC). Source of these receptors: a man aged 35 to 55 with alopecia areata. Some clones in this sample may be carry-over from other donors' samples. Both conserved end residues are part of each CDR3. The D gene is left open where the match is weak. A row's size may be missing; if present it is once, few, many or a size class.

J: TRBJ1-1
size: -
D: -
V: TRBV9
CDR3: CASSVTDLNTEAFF
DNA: TGTGCCAGCAGCGTGACAGATTTGAACACTGAAGCTTTCTTT

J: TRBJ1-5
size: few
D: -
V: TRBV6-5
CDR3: CASSPNSLGHQPQHF
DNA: TGTGCCAGCAGTCCTAATAGCCTAGGCCATCAGCCCCAGCATTTT

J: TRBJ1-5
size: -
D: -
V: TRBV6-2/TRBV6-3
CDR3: CASSYDWLGSNQPQHF
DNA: TGTGCCAGCAGTTACGACTGGCTCGGGAGCAATCAGCCCCAGCATTTT

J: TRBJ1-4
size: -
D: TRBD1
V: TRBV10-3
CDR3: CAISDSTGDGEKLFF
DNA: TGTGCCATCAGTGACTCTACAGGGGACGGGGAAAAACTGTTTTTT

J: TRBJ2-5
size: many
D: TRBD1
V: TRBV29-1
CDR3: CSVKQGVLQYF
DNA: TGCAGCGTGAAACAGGGGGTCCTGCAGTACTTC

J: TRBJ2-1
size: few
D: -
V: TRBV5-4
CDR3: CASSHSGSSYNEQFF
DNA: TGTGCCAGCAGCCATAGCGGTAGCTCCTACAATGAGCAGTTCTTC

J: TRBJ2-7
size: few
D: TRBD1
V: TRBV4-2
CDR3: CARSGQAYEQYF
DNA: TGTGCCAGATCGGGACAGGCCTACGAGCAGTACTTC

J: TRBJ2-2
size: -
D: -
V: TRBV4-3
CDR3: CASSQSNVGGELFF
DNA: TGCGCCAGCAGCCAATCCAACGTGGGCGGGGAGCTGTTTTTT

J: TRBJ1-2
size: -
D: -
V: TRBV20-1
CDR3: CSASREGSARGYTF
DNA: TGCAGTGCTTCCAGGGAGGGGAGTGCACGAGGCTACACCTTC

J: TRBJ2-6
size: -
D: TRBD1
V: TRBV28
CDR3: CASIGQGAGANVLTF
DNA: TGTGCCAGCATAGGACAGGGGGCAGGGGCCAACGTCCTGACTTTC

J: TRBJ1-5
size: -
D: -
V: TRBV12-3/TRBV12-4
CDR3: CASTAGPGLNQPQHF
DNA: TGTGCCAGCACCGCCGGGCCAGGACTCAATCAGCCCCAGCATTTT

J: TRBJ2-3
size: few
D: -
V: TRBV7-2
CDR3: CASTKRVTDTQYF
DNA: TGTGCCAGCACCAAGCGGGTAACAGATACGCAGTATTTT

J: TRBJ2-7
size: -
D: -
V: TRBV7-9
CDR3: CASSPPAEGEQYF
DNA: TGTGCCAGCAGCCCCCCGGCAGAAGGCGAGCAGTACTTC

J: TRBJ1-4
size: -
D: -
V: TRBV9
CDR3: CASNVGYEYNEKLFF
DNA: TGTGCCAGCAACGTAGGATATGAGTATAATGAAAAACTGTTTTTT

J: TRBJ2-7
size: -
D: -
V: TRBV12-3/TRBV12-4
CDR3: CASSLGRGGYEQYF
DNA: TGTGCCAGCAGCCTCGGTCGAGGGGGCTACGAGCAGTACTTC

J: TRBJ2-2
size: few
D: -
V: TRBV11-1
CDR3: CAGETDTGELFF
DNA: TGTGCCGGTGAGACTGACACCGGGGAGCTGTTTTTT

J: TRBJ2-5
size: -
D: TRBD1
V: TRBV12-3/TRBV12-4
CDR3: CASSFQGASLYQETQYF
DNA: TGTGCCAGCAGTTTCCAGGGGGCCTCTCTATACCAAGAGACCCAGTACTTC

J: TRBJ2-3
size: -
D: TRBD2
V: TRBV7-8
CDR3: CASRLRTSGRPFSDTQYF
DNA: TGTGCCAGCAGACTCAGGACTAGCGGAAGACCCTTCTCAGATACGCAGTATTTT

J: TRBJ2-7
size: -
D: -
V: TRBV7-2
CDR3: CASSLSGQSYEQYF
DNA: TGTGCCAGCAGCTTGTCCGGACAGTCCTACGAGCAGTACTTC

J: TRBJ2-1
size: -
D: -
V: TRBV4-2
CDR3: CASSQVVRGWGNEQFF
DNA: TGTGCCAGCAGCCAAGTGGTTAGGGGATGGGGCAATGAGCAGTTCTTC

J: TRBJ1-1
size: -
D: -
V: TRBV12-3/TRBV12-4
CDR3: CASSNTGSVPGTEAFF
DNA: TGTGCCAGCAGCAATACTGGGAGCGTTCCTGGCACTGAAGCTTTCTTT

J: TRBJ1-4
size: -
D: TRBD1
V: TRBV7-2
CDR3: CASRKQGRTNEKLFF
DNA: TGTGCCAGCAGGAAACAGGGGAGGACTAATGAAAAACTGTTTTTT

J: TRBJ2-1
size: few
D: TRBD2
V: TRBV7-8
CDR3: CASSLYSGRAFDEQFF
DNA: TGTGCCAGCAGCTTATATAGCGGGAGGGCCTTTGATGAGCAGTTCTTC

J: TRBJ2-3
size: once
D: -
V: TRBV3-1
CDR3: CASSQLRALTHTDTQYF
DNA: TGTGCCAGCAGCCAATTGCGTGCGCTTACCCACACAGATACGCAGTATTTT

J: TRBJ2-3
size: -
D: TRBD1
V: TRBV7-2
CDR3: CASSPKPRQGRIATLGTQYF
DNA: TGTGCCAGCAGCCCAAAGCCCCGACAGGGGCGTATAGCCACCCTCGGTACGCAGTATTTT

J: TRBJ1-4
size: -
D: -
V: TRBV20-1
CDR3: CSASRSATNEKLFF
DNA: TGCAGTGCCTCTCGGAGTGCAACTAATGAAAAACTGTTTTTT

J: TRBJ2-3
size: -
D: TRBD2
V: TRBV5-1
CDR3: CASSFDGRSTDTQYF
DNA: TGCGCCAGCAGCTTTGACGGGAGGTCCACAGATACGCAGTATTTT

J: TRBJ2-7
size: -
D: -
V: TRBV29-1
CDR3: CSVEVTSRSSYEQYF
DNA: TGCAGCGTTGAAGTCACTAGCCGTAGCTCCTACGAGCAGTACTTC

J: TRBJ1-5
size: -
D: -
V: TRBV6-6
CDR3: CASSDLSNQPQHF
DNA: TGTGCCAGCAGTGATTTGAGCAATCAGCCCCAGCATTTT

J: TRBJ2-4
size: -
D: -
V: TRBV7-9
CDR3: CSSVPTGRGKNIQYF
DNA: TGTTCCAGCGTCCCAACAGGGAGAGGCAAAAACATTCAGTACTTC

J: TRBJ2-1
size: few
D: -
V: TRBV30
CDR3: CAWTAAWAGVGYNEQFF
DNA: TGTGCCTGGACTGCGGCCTGGGCAGGGGTCGGGTACAATGAGCAGTTCTTC

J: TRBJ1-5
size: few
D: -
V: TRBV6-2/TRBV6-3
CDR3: CASSYKGSWQPQHF
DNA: TGTGCCAGCAGTTACAAGGGTAGCTGGCAGCCCCAGCATTTT

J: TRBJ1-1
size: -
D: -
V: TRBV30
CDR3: CAWSVQRGRNTEAFF
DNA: TGTGCCTGGAGTGTACAGAGGGGGAGGAACACTGAAGCTTTCTTT

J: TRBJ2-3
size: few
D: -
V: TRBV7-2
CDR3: CASRNLPGGASTDTQYF
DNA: TGTGCCAGCAGGAATCTACCTGGCGGGGCTAGCACAGATACGCAGTATTTT

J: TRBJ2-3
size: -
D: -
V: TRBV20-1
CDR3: CSAPTRGGTQYF
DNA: TGCAGTGCTCCCACTAGAGGCGGTACGCAGTATTTT

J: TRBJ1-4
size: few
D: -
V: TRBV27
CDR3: CASSSQGAGNEKLFF
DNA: TGTGCCAGCAGTTCCCAAGGGGCAGGGAATGAAAAACTGTTTTTT

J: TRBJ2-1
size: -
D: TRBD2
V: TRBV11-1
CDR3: CASSYIAGPNNEQFF
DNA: TGTGCCAGCAGCTATATAGCGGGTCCGAACAATGAGCAGTTCTTC

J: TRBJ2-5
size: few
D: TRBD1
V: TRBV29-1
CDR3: CTVLGTGGTETQYF
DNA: TGCACCGTACTCGGGACAGGGGGAACAGAGACCCAGTACTTC

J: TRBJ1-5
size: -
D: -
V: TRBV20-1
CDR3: CSARGVGLSNQPQHF
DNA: TGCAGTGCTAGGGGGGTGGGACTGAGCAATCAGCCCCAGCATTTT

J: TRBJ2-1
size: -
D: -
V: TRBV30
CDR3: CAWSARSYNEQFF
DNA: TGTGCCTGGAGTGCCCGATCCTACAATGAGCAGTTCTTC

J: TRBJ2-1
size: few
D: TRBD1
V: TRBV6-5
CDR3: CASRGTGGWRDQFF
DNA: TGTGCCAGCAGAGGGACAGGGGGATGGCGGGATCAGTTCTTC

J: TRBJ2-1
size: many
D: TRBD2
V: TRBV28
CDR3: CASSLERLAVNEQFF
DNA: TGTGCCAGCAGTTTGGAAAGACTAGCGGTTAATGAGCAGTTCTTC

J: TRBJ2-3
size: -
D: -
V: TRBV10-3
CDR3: CATYRGDTQYF
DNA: TGTGCCACGTATAGAGGGGATACGCAGTATTTT

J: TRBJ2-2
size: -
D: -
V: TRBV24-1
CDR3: CATSDRRRDTGELFF
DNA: TGTGCCACCAGTGATCGGCGGCGGGACACCGGGGAGCTGTTTTTT

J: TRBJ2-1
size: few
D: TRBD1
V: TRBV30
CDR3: CAWSVLMGQLNEQFF
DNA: TGTGCCTGGAGTGTACTCATGGGACAGCTCAATGAGCAGTTCTTC

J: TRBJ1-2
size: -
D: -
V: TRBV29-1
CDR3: CSVELGIYGYTF
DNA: TGCAGCGTTGAGTTAGGGATCTATGGCTACACCTTC

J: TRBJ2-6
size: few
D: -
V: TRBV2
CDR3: CASSAQVSRANVLTF
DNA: TGTGCCAGCAGTGCCCAGGTGTCTCGGGCCAACGTCCTGACTTTC

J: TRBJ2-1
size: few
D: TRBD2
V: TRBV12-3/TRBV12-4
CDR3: CASSFEGLAGANEQFF
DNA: TGTGCCAGCAGTTTCGAGGGGCTAGCGGGAGCAAATGAGCAGTTCTTC

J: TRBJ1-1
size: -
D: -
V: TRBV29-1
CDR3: CSVEVAGGANTEAFF
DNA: TGCAGCGTTGAAGTTGCGGGGGGAGCGAACACTGAAGCTTTCTTT

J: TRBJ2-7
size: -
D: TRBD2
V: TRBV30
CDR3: CAWSVLAGKYEQYF
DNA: TGTGCCTGGAGTGTGTTAGCGGGAAAGTACGAGCAGTACTTC

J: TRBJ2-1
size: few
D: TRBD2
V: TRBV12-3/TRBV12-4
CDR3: CASTPEWLAGDNEQFF
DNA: TGTGCCAGCACTCCCGAATGGCTAGCGGGAGACAATGAGCAGTTCTTC

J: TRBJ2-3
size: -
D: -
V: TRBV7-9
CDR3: CASSFPSRQGTDTQYF
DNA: TGTGCCAGCAGCTTCCCGAGCAGGCAAGGCACAGATACGCAGTATTTT

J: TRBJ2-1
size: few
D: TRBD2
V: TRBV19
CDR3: CASSSPLAGWDNEQFF
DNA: TGTGCCAGTAGTAGCCCCTTAGCGGGATGGGACAATGAGCAGTTCTTC

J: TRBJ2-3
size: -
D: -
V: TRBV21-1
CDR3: CASSNRGTRMSDTQYF
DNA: TGTGCCAGCAGCAATCGAGGGACTAGAATGTCAGATACGCAGTATTTT

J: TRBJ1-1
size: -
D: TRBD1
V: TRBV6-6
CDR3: CASSYLQGPGTEAFF
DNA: TGTGCCAGCAGTTACTTACAGGGGCCGGGCACTGAAGCTTTCTTT

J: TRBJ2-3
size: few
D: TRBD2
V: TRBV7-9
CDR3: CASSLWSPILLAGHTDTQYF
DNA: TGTGCCAGCAGCTTATGGTCGCCAATTTTACTAGCGGGTCACACAGATACGCAGTATTTT

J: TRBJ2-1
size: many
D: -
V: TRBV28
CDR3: CASRTIGAPSYNEQFF
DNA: TGTGCCAGCAGGACCATAGGGGCGCCGTCCTACAATGAGCAGTTCTTC

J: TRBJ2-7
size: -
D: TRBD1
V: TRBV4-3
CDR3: CASSPRTGGLEEQYF
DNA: TGCGCCAGCAGCCCCAGGACAGGGGGCCTAGAGGAGCAGTACTTC

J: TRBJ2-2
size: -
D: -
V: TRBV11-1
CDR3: CASSGSETGELFF
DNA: TGTGCCAGCAGCGGGAGCGAGACCGGGGAGCTGTTTTTT

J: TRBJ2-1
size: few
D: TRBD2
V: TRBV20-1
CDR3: CSARGAGLAGSSYNEQFF
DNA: TGCAGTGCTAGAGGCGCGGGACTAGCGGGGAGCTCCTACAATGAGCAGTTCTTC